This T cell receptor (beta chain) derives from a study of T cells in Graves' hyperthyroidism and ophthalmopathy. Germline CDR1 and CDR2: LNHDA and SQIVND (reference sequence). The CDR3 is 15 amino acids. The V segment lost 5 bases and the J segment 5 bases; nucleotides outside the gene matches: 11. A patient was excluded if there was uncontrolled infection, other autoimmune disease, pregnancy or lactation. Amplified regions were TCR beta CDR3 sequences from RNA transcripts. RT-PCR in the first round (using the HTBI primer set) targeted the TCR CDR3. TCRdb reprocessed the multiplex PCR reads via MiXCR and lists one record per CDR3 protein. The sample carries approximately 330,000 distinct CDR3 sequences, roughly 18% recorded once. This clonotype was seen more than once but under ten times.

Sequencing was done on a sample of blood. This TCR was sampled from a woman aged 50 to 65 with Graves' hyperthyroidism. The J gene is TRBJ2-5, the V gene TRBV19; 7 bases map to TRBD2. CDR3 protein: CASSPRLAEWETQYF. As DNA, the CDR3 is TGTGCCAGTAGTCCTAGACTAGCCGAGTGGGAGACCCAGTACTTC.